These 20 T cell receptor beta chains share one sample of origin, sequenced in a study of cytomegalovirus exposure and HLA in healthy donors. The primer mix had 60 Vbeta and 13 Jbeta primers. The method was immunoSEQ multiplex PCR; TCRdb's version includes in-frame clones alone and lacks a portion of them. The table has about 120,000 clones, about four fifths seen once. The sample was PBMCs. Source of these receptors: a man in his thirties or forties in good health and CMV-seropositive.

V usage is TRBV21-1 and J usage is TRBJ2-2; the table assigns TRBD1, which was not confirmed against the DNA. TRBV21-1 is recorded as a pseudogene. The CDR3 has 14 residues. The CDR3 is CASSYRVDTGELFF. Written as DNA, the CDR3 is TGTGCCAGCAGTTACAGGGTTGACACCGGGGAGCTGTTTTTT.

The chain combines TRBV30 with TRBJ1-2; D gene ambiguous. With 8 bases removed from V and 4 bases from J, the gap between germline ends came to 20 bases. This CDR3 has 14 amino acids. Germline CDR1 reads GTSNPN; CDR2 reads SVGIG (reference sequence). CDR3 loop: CATEGWWTVYGYTF. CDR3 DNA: TGTGCCACGGAAGGGTGGTGGACTGTCTATGGCTACACCTTC.

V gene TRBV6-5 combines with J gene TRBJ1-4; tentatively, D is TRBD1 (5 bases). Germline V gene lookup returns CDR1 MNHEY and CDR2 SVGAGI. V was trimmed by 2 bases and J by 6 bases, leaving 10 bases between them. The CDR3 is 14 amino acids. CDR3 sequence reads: CASSYVGRDEKLFF. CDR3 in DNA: TGTGCCAGCAGTTACGTGGGGCGCGATGAAAAACTGTTTTTT.

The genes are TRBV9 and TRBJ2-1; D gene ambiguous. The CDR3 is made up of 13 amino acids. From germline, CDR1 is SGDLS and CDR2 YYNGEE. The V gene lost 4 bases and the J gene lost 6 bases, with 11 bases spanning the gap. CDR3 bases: TGTGCCAGCAGCACCCGCCTAGGCAATGAGCAGTTCTTC. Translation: CASSTRLGNEQFF. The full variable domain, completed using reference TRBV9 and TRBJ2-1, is DSGVTQTPKHLITATGQRVTLRCSPRSGDLSVYWYQQSLDQGLQFLIQYYNGEERAKGNILERFSAQQFPDLHSELNLSSLELGDSALYFCASSTRLGNEQFFGPGTRLTVL.

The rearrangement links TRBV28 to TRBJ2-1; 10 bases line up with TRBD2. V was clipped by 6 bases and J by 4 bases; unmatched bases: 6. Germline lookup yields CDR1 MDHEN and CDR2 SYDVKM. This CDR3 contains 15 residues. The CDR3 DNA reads TGTGCCAGCAGCTACGGACTAGCGGCGTACAATGAGCAGTTCTTC. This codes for CASSYGLAAYNEQFF.

CDR3 sequence: CASTSPEAGANVLTF. The DNA of the CDR3 is TGTGCCAGCACTTCCCCAGAGGCTGGGGCCAACGTCCTGACTTTC. This chain joins TRBV6-5 and TRBJ2-6; D uncertain. Germline-derived CDR1 and CDR2 are MNHEY and SVGAGI. CDR3 length equals 15 residues. Trimming shortened V by 7 bases and J by 2 bases, and 12 bases separated the two germline ends.

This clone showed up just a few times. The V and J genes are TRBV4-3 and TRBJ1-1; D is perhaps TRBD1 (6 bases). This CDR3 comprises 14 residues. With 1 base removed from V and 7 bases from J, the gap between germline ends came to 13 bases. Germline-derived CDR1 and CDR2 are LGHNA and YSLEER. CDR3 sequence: CASSQGGQGNEAFF. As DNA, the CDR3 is TGCGCCAGCAGCCAAGGAGGTCAGGGGAATGAAGCTTTCTTT.

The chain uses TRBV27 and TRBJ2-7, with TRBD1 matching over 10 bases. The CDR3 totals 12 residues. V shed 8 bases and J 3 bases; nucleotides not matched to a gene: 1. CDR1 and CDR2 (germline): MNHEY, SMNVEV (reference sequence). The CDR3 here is CASRDRGYEQYF. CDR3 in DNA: TGTGCCAGCCGGGACAGGGGCTACGAGCAGTACTTC.

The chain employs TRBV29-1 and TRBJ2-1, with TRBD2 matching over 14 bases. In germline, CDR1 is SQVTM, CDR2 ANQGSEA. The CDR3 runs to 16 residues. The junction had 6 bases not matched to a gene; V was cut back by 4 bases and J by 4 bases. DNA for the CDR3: TGCAGCGTTGCCCGTCGACTAGCGGGAGGGTACAATGAGCAGTTCTTC. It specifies CSVARRLAGGYNEQFF.

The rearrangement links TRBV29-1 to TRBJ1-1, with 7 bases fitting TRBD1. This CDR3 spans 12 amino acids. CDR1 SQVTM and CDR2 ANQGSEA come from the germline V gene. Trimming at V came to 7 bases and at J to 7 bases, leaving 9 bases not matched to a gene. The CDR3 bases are TGCAGCGGCGGACGGACAGGTAATGAAGCTTTCTTT. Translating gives CSGGRTGNEAFF.

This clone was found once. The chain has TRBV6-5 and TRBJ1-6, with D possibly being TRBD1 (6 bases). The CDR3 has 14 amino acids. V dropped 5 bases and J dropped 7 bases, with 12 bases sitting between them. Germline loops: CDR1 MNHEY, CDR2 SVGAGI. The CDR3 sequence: CASSKLQGNSPLHF. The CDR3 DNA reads TGTGCCAGCAGTAAGCTACAGGGAAATTCACCCCTCCACTTT.

CDR3 residues: CASSSPGTSGRDNEQFF. In nucleotides, the CDR3 is TGTGCCAGCAGCTCCCCCGGGACTAGCGGGCGTGACAATGAGCAGTTCTTC. The V and J genes are TRBV7-2 and TRBJ2-1; 12 bases are shared with TRBD2. The CDR3 runs to 17 residues. V shed 4 bases, J shed 5 bases, and the junction held 9 bases outside the gene matches. Germline V CDR1 and CDR2: SGHTA, FQGNSA.

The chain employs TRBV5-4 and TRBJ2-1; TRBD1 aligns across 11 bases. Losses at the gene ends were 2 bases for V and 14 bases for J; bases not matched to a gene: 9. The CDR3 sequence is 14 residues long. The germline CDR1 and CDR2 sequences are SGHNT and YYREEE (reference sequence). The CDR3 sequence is CASSLPDRGQAKFF. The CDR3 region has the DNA TGTGCCAGCAGCTTACCGGACAGGGGGCAAGCGAAGTTCTTC.

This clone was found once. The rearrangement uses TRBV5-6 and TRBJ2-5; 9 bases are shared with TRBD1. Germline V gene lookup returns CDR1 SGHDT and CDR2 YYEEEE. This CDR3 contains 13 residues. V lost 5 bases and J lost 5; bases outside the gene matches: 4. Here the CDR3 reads CASRYGQGETQYF. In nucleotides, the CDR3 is TGTGCCAGCAGATATGGACAGGGGGAGACCCAGTACTTC.

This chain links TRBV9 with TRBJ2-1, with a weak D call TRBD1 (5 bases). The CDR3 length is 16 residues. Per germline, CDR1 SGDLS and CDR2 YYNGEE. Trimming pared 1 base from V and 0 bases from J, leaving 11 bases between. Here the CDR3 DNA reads TGTGCCAGCAGCGTAAGGGGCGGTTTCTCCTACAATGAGCAGTTCTTC. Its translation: CASSVRGGFSYNEQFF.

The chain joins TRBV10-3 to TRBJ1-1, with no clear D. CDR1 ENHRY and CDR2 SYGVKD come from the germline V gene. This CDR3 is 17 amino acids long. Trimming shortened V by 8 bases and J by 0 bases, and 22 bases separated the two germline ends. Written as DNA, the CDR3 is TGTGCCATCTCGCGGGTCGGAGACACGGGCATGAACACTGAAGCTTTCTTT. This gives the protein CAISRVGDTGMNTEAFF.

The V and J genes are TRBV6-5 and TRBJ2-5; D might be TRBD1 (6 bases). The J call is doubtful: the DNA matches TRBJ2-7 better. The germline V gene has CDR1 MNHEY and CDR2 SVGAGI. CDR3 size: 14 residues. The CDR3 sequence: CASSPLTGTYEQYF. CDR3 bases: TGTGCCAGCAGTCCGCTGACAGGCACCTACGAGCAGTACTTC.

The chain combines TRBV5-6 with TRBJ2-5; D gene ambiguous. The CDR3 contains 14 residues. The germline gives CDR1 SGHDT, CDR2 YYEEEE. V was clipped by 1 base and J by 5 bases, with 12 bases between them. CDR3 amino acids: CASSLRPAEETQYF. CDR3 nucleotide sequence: TGTGCCAGCAGCTTGAGACCGGCGGAGGAGACCCAGTACTTC. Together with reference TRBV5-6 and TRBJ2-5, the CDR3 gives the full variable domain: DAGVTQSPTHLIKTRGQQVTLRCSPKSGHDTVSWYQQALGQGPQFIFQYYEEEERQRGNFPDRFSGHQFPNYSSELNVNALLLGDSALYLCASSLRPAEETQYFGPGTRLLVL.

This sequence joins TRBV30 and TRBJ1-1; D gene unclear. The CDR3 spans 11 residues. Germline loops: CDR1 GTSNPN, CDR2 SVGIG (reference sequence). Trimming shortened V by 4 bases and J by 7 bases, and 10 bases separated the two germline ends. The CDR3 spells CAWNRVFEAFF. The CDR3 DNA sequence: TGTGCCTGGAATCGGGTCTTTGAAGCTTTCTTT.

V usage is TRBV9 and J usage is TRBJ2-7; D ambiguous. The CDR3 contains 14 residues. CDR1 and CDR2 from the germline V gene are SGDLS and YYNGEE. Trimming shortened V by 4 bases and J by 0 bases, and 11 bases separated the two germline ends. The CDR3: CASSPRYSSYEQYF. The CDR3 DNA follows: TGTGCCAGCAGCCCTAGGTATAGCTCCTACGAGCAGTACTTC.